This TCR beta chain was observed in a study of blood T cell repertoires in COVID-19. Across the whole study: Italy, Spain and the United States were the sources of the convalescent and acute COVID-19 samples. T cells, B-cell-depleted T cells, or PBMCs provided the cDNA or gDNA that served as material.

Trimming shortened V by 2 bases and J by 0 bases, and 11 bases separated the two germline ends. CDR1 and CDR2 (germline): MGHDK, SYGVNS. This CDR3 has 16 amino acids. Repertoires were generated with immunoSEQ multiplex PCR, while TCRdb's copy carries only in-frame clones and drops some. The sample lists around 100,000 clones; roughly 85% were seen once. Material for sequencing was peripheral blood. J is TRBJ2-1 and V is TRBV25-1, with unresolved D. The sequence was obtained from a woman aged 70-85 years with active or convalescent COVID-19. CDR3 DNA: TGTGCCAGCAGTGAAGGAAACAGCTACTCCTACAATGAGCAGTTCTTC. Amino acid sequence: CASSEGNSYSYNEQFF.